Below, one TCR beta chain is given with its context. The sample contains more than one DNA sequence encoding this CDR3. The data stem from a study of shared clonotypes between healthy human individuals. The data were produced by immunoSEQ multiplex PCR, yet TCRdb's version contains in-frame clones alone and is incomplete. The sample contains a few million clones, roughly 92% of which appear only once. J gave up 5 bases and V 0 bases, and 3 bases lay outside the gene matches. The CDR3 is made up of 16 amino acids. Germline CDR1 SGHRS, CDR2 YFSETQ. This sequence joins TRBV5-1 and TRBJ2-2, with 11 bases matching TRBD1. Material for sequencing was naive CD4+ T cells sorted from blood. The sample's subset: CD45RA+ positively selected. The receptor was isolated from a man younger than 30 in good health. CDR3 nucleotides: TGCGCCAGCAGCTTGGAGGGGACAGGGGGTACCGGGGAGCTGTTTTTT. This gives the protein CASSLEGTGGTGELFF.